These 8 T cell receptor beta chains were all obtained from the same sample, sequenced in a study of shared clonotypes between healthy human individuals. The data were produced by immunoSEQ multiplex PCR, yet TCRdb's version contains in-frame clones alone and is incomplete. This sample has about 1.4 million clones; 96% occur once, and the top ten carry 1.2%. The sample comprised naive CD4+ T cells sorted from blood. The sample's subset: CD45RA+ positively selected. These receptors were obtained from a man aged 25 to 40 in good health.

The CDR3: CASSSTGVGTDTQYF. Here the CDR3 DNA reads TGCGCCAGCAGCTCCACAGGGGTTGGGACAGATACGCAGTATTTT. This rearrangement joins TRBV5-1 to TRBJ2-3; TRBD1 agrees at 7 bases. The CDR3 runs 15 residues. Looked up from germline, CDR1 is SGHRS and CDR2 is YFSETQ. The ends lost 3 bases at V and 3 bases at J; junction bases unmatched: 7.

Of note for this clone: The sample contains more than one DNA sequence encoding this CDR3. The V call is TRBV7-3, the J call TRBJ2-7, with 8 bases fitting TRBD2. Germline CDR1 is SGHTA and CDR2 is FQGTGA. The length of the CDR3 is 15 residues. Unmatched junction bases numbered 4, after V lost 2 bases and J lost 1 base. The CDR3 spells CASSLLAGGSYEQYF. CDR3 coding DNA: TGTGCCAGCAGCTTACTTGCGGGAGGTTCCTACGAGCAGTACTTC.

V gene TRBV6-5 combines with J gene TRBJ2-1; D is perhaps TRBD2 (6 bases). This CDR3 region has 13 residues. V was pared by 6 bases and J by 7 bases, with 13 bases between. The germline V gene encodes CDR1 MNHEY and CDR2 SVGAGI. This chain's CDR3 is CASRYGSRNEQFF. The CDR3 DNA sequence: TGTGCCAGCAGGTACGGGAGCCGTAATGAGCAGTTCTTC.

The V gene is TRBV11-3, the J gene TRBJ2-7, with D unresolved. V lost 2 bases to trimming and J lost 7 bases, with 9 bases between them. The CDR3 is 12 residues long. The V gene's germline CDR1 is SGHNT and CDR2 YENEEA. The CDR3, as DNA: TGTGCCAGCAGCTTACGATTAGGAGAGCAGTACTTC. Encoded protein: CASSLRLGEQYF.

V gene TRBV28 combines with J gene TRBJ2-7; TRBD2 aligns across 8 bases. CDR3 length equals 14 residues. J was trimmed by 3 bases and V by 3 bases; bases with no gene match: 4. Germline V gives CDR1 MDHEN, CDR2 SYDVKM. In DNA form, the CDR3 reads TGTGCCAGCAGTTTTTCGGGAGGGAACTACGAGCAGTACTTC. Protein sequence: CASSFSGGNYEQYF.

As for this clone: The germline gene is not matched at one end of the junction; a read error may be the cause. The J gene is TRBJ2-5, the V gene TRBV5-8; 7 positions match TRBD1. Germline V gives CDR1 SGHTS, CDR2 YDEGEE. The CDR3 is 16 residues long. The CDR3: CASSLVRGRSQGTQYF. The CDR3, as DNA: TGTGCCAGCAGCTTGGTTAGGGGGCGCTCACAAGGGACCCAGTACTTC. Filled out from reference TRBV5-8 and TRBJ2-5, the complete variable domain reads EAGVTQSPTHLIKTRGQQATLRCSPISGHTSVYWYQQALGLGLQFLLWYDEGEERNRGNFPPRFSGRQFPNYSSELNVNALELEDSALYLCASSLVRGRSQGTQYFGPGTRLLVL.

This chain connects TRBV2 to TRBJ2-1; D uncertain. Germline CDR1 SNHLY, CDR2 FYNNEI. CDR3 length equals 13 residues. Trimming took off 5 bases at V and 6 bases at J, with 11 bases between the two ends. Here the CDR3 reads CASSSSIFNEQFF. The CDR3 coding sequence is TGTGCCAGCAGTTCTAGTATTTTCAATGAGCAGTTCTTC.

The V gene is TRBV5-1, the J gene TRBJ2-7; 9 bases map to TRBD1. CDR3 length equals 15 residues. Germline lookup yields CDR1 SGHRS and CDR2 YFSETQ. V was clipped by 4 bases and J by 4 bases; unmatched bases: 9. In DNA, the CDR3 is TGCGCCAGCAGCCAAACAGGGGGCAATTTATACGAGCAGTACTTC. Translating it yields CASSQTGGNLYEQYF.